Listed below are T cell receptor beta chains from one sample, sequenced in a study of blood T cell repertoires in COVID-19. Profiled with immunoSEQ multiplex PCR; TCRdb holds only in-frame clones, not every one. This sample carries fewer than 250,000 clones, 88% of them seen once, and the ten largest clones take 0.72%. Sequences were obtained from peripheral blood. These receptors were taken from a man aged 35-49 years with acute or convalescent COVID-19. Both conserved end residues are part of each CDR3. The D gene is left open where the match is weak. Not every row has a clone size; where given, it reads once, few, many or a size class.

TRBJ2-2 | . | TRBV7-2 | . | CASSPYGGQYTGELFF | TGTGCCAGCAGCCCCTACGGCGGCCAATACACCGGGGAGCTGTTTTTT
TRBJ2-1 | TRBD2 | TRBV28 | . | CASIPPLGASGSSTTNFNEQFF | TGTGCCAGCATCCCACCCCTGGGGGCTAGCGGGAGTTCAACTACAAACTTTAATGAGCAGTTCTTC
TRBJ2-2 | . | TRBV6-5 | few | CASSKTGRTGELFF | TGTGCCAGCAGTAAGACAGGGAGGACCGGGGAGCTGTTTTTT
TRBJ1-2 | TRBD1 | TRBV7-9 | . | CASSLRQGVDLNYGYTF | TGTGCCAGCAGCTTAAGGCAGGGGGTCGACCTAAACTATGGCTACACCTTC
TRBJ1-2 | TRBD1 | TRBV7-2 | . | CASSSYRGAGYGYTF | TGTGCCAGCAGCTCCTACAGGGGCGCAGGCTATGGCTACACCTTC
TRBJ2-2 | TRBD1 | TRBV5-1 | . | CASSLGDRRNTGELFF | TGCGCCAGCAGCTTGGGGGACAGGCGTAACACCGGGGAGCTGTTTTTT
TRBJ1-2 | TRBD1 | TRBV19 | . | CASSPAGQGWGYTF | TGTGCCAGTAGTCCCGCGGGACAGGGCTGGGGCTACACCTTC
TRBJ2-5 | TRBD1 | TRBV9 | . | CASSTGTGGETQYF | TGTGCCAGCAGCACCGGGACAGGGGGTGAGACCCAGTACTTC
TRBJ2-6 | TRBD1 | TRBV7-2 | . | CASRPGQGVPSGANVLTF | TGTGCCAGCAGACCAGGACAGGGGGTCCCCTCTGGGGCCAACGTCCTGACTTTC
TRBJ2-7 | TRBD2 | TRBV18 | . | CASSPLAGAHEQYF | TGTGCCAGCTCACCCTTAGCGGGAGCGCACGAGCAGTACTTC
TRBJ1-1 | . | TRBV27 | . | CAARGGRTEAFF | TGTGCCGCTCGAGGAGGTCGCACTGAAGCTTTCTTT
TRBJ2-7 | TRBD1 | TRBV7-2 | . | CASSSGGTGGEQYF | TGTGCCAGCAGCTCCGGGGGGACAGGGGGCGAGCAGTACTTC
TRBJ2-7 | TRBD2 | TRBV5-1 | . | CASSFTSGIVYEQYF | TGCGCCAGCAGCTTCACTAGCGGGATAGTCTACGAGCAGTACTTC
TRBJ1-1 | . | TRBV4-1 | . | CASSQIRKGTASLLDTEAFF | TGCGCCAGCAGCCAAATCCGAAAGGGGACTGCCTCCTTGTTGGACACTGAAGCTTTCTTT
TRBJ2-5 | . | TRBV7-9 | . | CASSLLGRGYQETQYF | TGTGCCAGCAGCTTACTTGGCCGGGGGTACCAAGAGACCCAGTACTTC
TRBJ2-2 | TRBD2 | TRBV28 | . | CASSSTGLAGAGELFF | TGTGCCAGCAGTTCAACAGGACTAGCGGGAGCCGGGGAGCTGTTTTTT
TRBJ2-7 | TRBD1 | TRBV7-3 | . | CASSPGQGSAYEQYF | TGTGCCAGCAGCCCGGGACAGGGAAGCGCCTACGAGCAGTACTTC
TRBJ2-3 | TRBD2 | TRBV18 | . | CASSPLAGGGGTDTQYF | TGTGCCAGCTCACCGCTAGCGGGAGGTGGGGGCACAGATACGCAGTATTTT
TRBJ1-4 | TRBD1 | TRBV6-5 | . | CASSSGQGGEKLFF | TGTGCCAGCAGTTCCGGACAGGGGGGTGAAAAACTGTTTTTT
TRBJ2-5 | . | TRBV15 | . | CATSRARPHEEETQYF | TGTGCCACCAGCAGAGCCCGACCTCATGAGGAAGAGACCCAGTACTTC
TRBJ2-7 | TRBD2 | TRBV27 | . | CASSYAGDVYEQYF | TGTGCCAGCAGTTACGCGGGGGACGTGTACGAGCAGTACTTC
TRBJ2-7 | TRBD1 | TRBV5-4 | once | CASSLGDRGWTWSPRYEQYF | TGTGCCAGCAGCTTAGGGGACAGGGGATGGACTTGGTCGCCCCGCTACGAGCAGTACTTC
TRBJ1-2 | TRBD1 | TRBV24-1 | . | CATSDAGQSYGYTF | TGTGCCACCAGTGATGCGGGACAGAGCTATGGCTACACCTTC
TRBJ2-7 | . | TRBV2 | . | CASSPGGSYEQYF | TGTGCCAGCAGCCCCGGGGGTTCCTACGAGCAGTACTTC
TRBJ1-5 | . | TRBV28 | . | CASSVLTNQPQHF | TGTGCCAGCAGTGTACTAACAAATCAGCCCCAGCATTTT
TRBJ2-3 | TRBD1 | TRBV28 | . | CASSPPRGGGQSDTQYF | TGTGCCAGCAGTCCTCCCCGAGGGGGCGGGCAATCAGATACGCAGTATTTT
TRBJ1-4 | . | TRBV6-5 | . | CASRLDSATNEKLFF | TGTGCCAGCAGATTAGACAGTGCAACTAATGAAAAACTGTTTTTT
TRBJ2-7 | . | TRBV28 | . | CASSTTGPYEQYF | TGTGCCAGCAGTACGACAGGTCCCTACGAGCAGTACTTC
TRBJ2-1 | TRBD2 | TRBV3-1/TRBV3-2 | . | CASSPSSGRASYNEQFF | TGTGCCAGCAGCCCGTCTAGCGGGAGGGCCTCCTACAATGAGCAGTTCTTC
TRBJ2-1 | TRBD1 | TRBV19 | . | CASTLRTGGSYNEQFF | TGTGCCAGTACTCTTCGGACAGGGGGCTCCTACAATGAGCAGTTCTTC
TRBJ2-3 | TRBD2 | TRBV10-1 | . | CASSESTSGETDTQYF | TGCGCCAGCAGTGAGTCGACTAGCGGGGAAACAGATACGCAGTATTTT
TRBJ1-3 | . | TRBV5-1 | . | CASSLDRGNTIYF | TGCGCCAGCAGCTTGGACAGGGGAAACACCATATATTTT
TRBJ2-1 | TRBD2 | TRBV11-2 | . | CASSLTSGGSYNEQFF | TGTGCCAGCAGCTTAACTAGCGGGGGGTCCTACAATGAGCAGTTCTTC
TRBJ2-7 | TRBD1 | TRBV9 | . | CASSPPPGGPYEQYF | TGTGCCAGCAGCCCACCCCCAGGGGGCCCCTACGAGCAGTACTTC
TRBJ1-2 | . | TRBV27 | . | CASRLTGNYGYTF | TGTGCCAGCAGATTAACAGGGAACTATGGCTACACCTTC
TRBJ1-1 | . | TRBV19 | . | CASSMGGGTEAFF | TGTGCCAGTAGTATGGGGGGTGGCACTGAAGCTTTCTTT
TRBJ2-4 | . | TRBV5-4 | . | CASSLMLGHEAKNIQYF | TGTGCCAGCAGCTTGATGCTGGGCCATGAAGCCAAAAACATTCAGTACTTC
TRBJ1-5 | . | TRBV28 | . | CASSVRVDQPQHF | TGTGCCAGCAGCGTCCGGGTGGATCAGCCCCAGCATTTT
TRBJ1-2 | . | TRBV7-3 | . | CASSLITANYGYTF | TGTGCCAGCAGCTTAATAACAGCTAACTATGGCTACACCTTC
TRBJ2-1 | TRBD2 | TRBV5-1 | . | CASSLEGLAGGDEQFF | TGCGCCAGCAGCTTGGAGGGACTAGCGGGAGGGGACGAGCAGTTCTTC
TRBJ2-2 | . | TRBV29-1 | . | CSVKPGLPNTGELFF | TGCAGCGTAAAACCGGGACTCCCGAACACCGGGGAGCTGTTTTTT
TRBJ1-6 | TRBD1 | TRBV5-5 | . | CASSLGRGTANSPLHF | TGTGCCAGCAGCTTGGGGAGGGGGACAGCCAATTCACCCCTCCACTTT
TRBJ2-2 | TRBD1 | TRBV7-9 | . | CASRGKQGADTGELFF | TGTGCCAGCAGAGGGAAACAGGGGGCGGACACCGGGGAGCTGTTTTTT
TRBJ1-4 | . | TRBV9 | once | CASSDRATNEKLFF | TGTGCCAGCAGCGACAGGGCAACTAATGAAAAACTGTTTTTT
TRBJ1-2 | . | TRBV12-3/TRBV12-4 | . | CASTLEGRGYTF | TGTGCCAGCACCCTCGAGGGAAGGGGCTACACCTTC
TRBJ1-5 | . | TRBV28 | . | CASRPWASNQPQHF | TGTGCCAGCAGGCCTTGGGCCAGCAATCAGCCCCAGCATTTT
TRBJ1-1 | . | TRBV6-2/TRBV6-3 | . | CASSYRWTEAFF | TGTGCCAGCAGTTATCGGTGGACTGAAGCTTTCTTT